One and the same sample provided the 19 T cell receptor beta chains below, sequenced in a study of CD8 T cells in ankylosing spondylitis. Study-wide results and limits: One TCR beta motif, made up of under ten highly homologous variants, appeared characteristic of ankylosing spondylitis blood.

One entry per CDR3 protein results from TCRdb running MiXCR on the 5' RACE reads. The table has approximately 300,000 distinct CDR3 sequences, 6.5% to 10% seen once. Their antigen targets remain unknown. The sequencing input was blood, either unsorted or a sorted T cell fraction (not recorded which). These receptors were obtained from a male donor with ankylosing spondylitis.

The chain recombines TRBV6-2 or TRBV6-3 with TRBJ2-2; tentatively, D is TRBD2 (5 bases). V lost 2 bases, J lost 5 bases, and 9 bases lay in between. The CDR3 loop spans 14 amino acids. Germline V gene sequence: CDR1 MNHEY, CDR2 SVGEGT. CDR3 in amino acids: CASSYLGGTGELFF. CDR3 nucleotides: TGTGCCAGCAGTTACCTGGGCGGGACCGGGGAGCTGTTTTTT.

This clonotype has only a few counts. The rearrangement links TRBV4-1 to TRBJ1-1; 12 positions match TRBD1. The CDR3 covers 16 residues. Unmatched junction bases numbered 8, after V lost 4 bases and J lost 5 bases. CDR1 and CDR2 (germline): MGHRA, YSYEKL. Here the CDR3 reads CASSRGQGAVVTEAFF. In nucleotides, the CDR3 is TGCGCCAGCAGCCGGGGACAGGGGGCCGTTGTGACTGAAGCTTTCTTT.

The sample holds a few counts of this clonotype. CDR3 in DNA: TGTGCCACCAGCAGACCAATGAATCAGCCCCAGCATTTT. The encoded protein is CATSRPMNQPQHF. V is TRBV15 and J is TRBJ1-5; D gene unclear. CDR1 and CDR2 (germline): LNHNV, YYDKDF (reference sequence). CDR3 length equals 13 residues. V was shortened by 2 bases and J by 4 bases, with 6 bases between the two germline ends.

This clonotype was found a few times. This chain connects TRBV29-1 to TRBJ1-1; TRBD1 matches 7 bases. CDR3 size: 14 residues. Germline CDR1 SQVTM, CDR2 ANQGSEA. Trimming cost V 7 bases and J 5 bases; bases outside gene matches: 13. The CDR3 loop is CSASPTGAKTEAFF. The CDR3 nucleotides read TGCAGCGCCAGTCCCACAGGGGCGAAGACTGAAGCTTTCTTT.

This clonotype came up many times. The chain couples TRBV7-9 to TRBJ2-3, with 7 nucleotides matching TRBD2. The germline V gene encodes CDR1 SEHNR and CDR2 FQNEAQ (reference sequence). Unmatched junction bases numbered 8, after V lost 3 bases and J lost 2 bases. This CDR3 region has 16 residues. As DNA, the CDR3 is TGTGCCAGCAGCTTTTGGGCTAGCGGTCTCACAGATACGCAGTATTTT. This gives the protein CASSFWASGLTDTQYF.

The sample holds many counts of this clonotype. This chain joins TRBV29-1 and TRBJ1-5, with 9 bases matching TRBD1. With 5 bases clipped from V and 7 bases from J, the junction kept 6 bases outside the gene matches. This CDR3 comprises 13 residues. Germline V lookup: CDR1 SQVTM, CDR2 ANQGSEA. This chain's CDR3 is CSVLTGGGQPQHF. The CDR3 DNA follows: TGCAGCGTTCTGACAGGGGGTGGACAGCCCCAGCATTTT.

This clonotype was detected a few times. This rearrangement joins TRBV27 to TRBJ1-1; no definite D call. Per germline, CDR1 MNHEY and CDR2 SMNVEV (reference sequence). Trimming pared 7 bases from V and 1 base from J, leaving 10 bases between. CDR3 length: 13 amino acids. CDR3 sequence reads: CASTRRGNTEAFF. Here the CDR3 DNA reads TGTGCCAGCACCCGACGGGGGAACACTGAAGCTTTCTTT.

In its sample, this clonotype was seen a few times. The J gene is TRBJ2-1, the V gene TRBV4-3, with 7 bases fitting TRBD2. The CDR3 runs 14 residues. CDR1 and CDR2 from the germline V gene are LGHNA and YSLEER. Trimming at V came to 1 base and at J to 8 bases, leaving 5 bases not matched to a gene. In nucleotides, the CDR3 is TGCGCCAGCAGCCAAGCCGGGGGGTGGGATGAGCAGTTCTTC. It specifies CASSQAGGWDEQFF.

In its sample, this clonotype was seen many times. The chain is built from TRBV5-1 and TRBJ1-1; TRBD1 is a possible D gene (6 bases). CDR3 length: 14 amino acids. Trimming took off 6 bases at V and 1 base at J, with 13 bases between the two ends. The germline CDR1 and CDR2 sequences are SGHRS and YFSETQ. For the CDR3, the DNA is TGCGCCAGCATGGAGGGGGGCCCGAACACTGAAGCTTTCTTT. The encoded protein is CASMEGGPNTEAFF.

Ten or more counts support this clonotype. The chain recombines TRBV12-3 or TRBV12-4 with TRBJ1-5; D gene ambiguous. Trimming removed 3 bases from V and 4 bases from J, with 4 bases in between. This CDR3 region has 12 residues. The CDR3, as DNA: TGTGCCAGCAGTTTCACGAATCAGCCCCAGCATTTT. This encodes CASSFTNQPQHF.

The rearrangement links TRBV20-1 to TRBJ2-1, with 7 bases that match TRBD2. The CDR3 covers 14 residues. The V segment lost 6 bases and the J segment 7 bases; nucleotides outside the gene matches: 12. Looked up from germline, CDR1 is DFQATT and CDR2 is SNEGSKA (reference sequence). Here the CDR3 DNA reads TGCAGTGCCCCGGAGGGCGGGGGAACTAATGAGCAGTTCTTC. Residues: CSAPEGGGTNEQFF.

This clonotype was seen many times. The rearrangement uses TRBV10-3 and TRBJ2-6, with 9 bases that match TRBD1. Per the germline V gene, CDR1 is ENHRY and CDR2 is SYGVKD. V lost 4 bases to trimming and J lost 3 bases; unmatched junction nucleotides: 10. This CDR3 is built from 18 residues. CDR3 loop: CAISGGQGPLSGANVLTF. Here the CDR3 DNA reads TGTGCCATCAGTGGGGGACAGGGACCATTAAGTGGGGCCAACGTCCTGACTTTC.

In its sample, this clonotype was seen many times. V and J are TRBV7-6 and TRBJ1-4, with 7 bases that match TRBD1. V shed 4 bases, J shed 8 bases, and the junction held 7 bases outside the gene matches. CDR1 SGHVS and CDR2 FNYEAQ come from the germline V gene. This CDR3 region has 14 residues. This CDR3 reads CASSSTGYFEKLFF. CDR3 coding DNA: TGTGCCAGCAGCTCGACAGGGTATTTCGAAAAACTGTTTTTT.

This clonotype was recorded many times. The chain employs TRBV20-1 and TRBJ2-7, with D unresolved. This CDR3 has 11 amino acids. Germline assignment: CDR1 DFQATT and CDR2 SNEGSKA (reference sequence). Trimming took 4 bases from V and 0 from J, leaving 4 bases between them. The CDR3 spells CSAISSYEQYF. CDR3 sequence (DNA): TGCAGTGCTATCAGCTCCTACGAGCAGTACTTC.

The CDR3 DNA is TGTGCCAGCAGCCCAGACTTCGGGCACGGGAGTTCCTACAATGAGCAGTTCTTC. Encoded protein: CASSPDFGHGSSYNEQFF. V usage is TRBV7-3 and J usage is TRBJ2-1; TRBD2 might be the D (6 bases). CDR3 length: 18 residues. Germline lookup yields CDR1 SGHTA and CDR2 FQGTGA. The V gene lost 5 bases and the J gene lost 1 base, with 21 bases spanning the gap.

The chain carries TRBV14 and TRBJ2-5; 7 bases fit TRBD2. V trimming: 5 bases; J trimming: 2 bases; junction bases outside the gene matches: 14. CDR3 length: 17 residues. Germline CDR1 is SGHDN and CDR2 is FVKESK. The CDR3 protein is CASSFQIGTTKQETQYF. CDR3 coding DNA: TGTGCCAGCAGCTTCCAAATTGGGACTACAAAACAAGAGACCCAGTACTTC. Full variable domain (remainder filled in from reference TRBV14 and TRBJ2-5): EAGVTQFPSHSVIEKGQTVTLRCDPISGHDNLYWYRRVMGKEIKFLLHFVKESKQDESGMPNNRFLAERTGGTYSTLKVQPAELEDSGVYFCASSFQIGTTKQETQYFGPGTRLLVL.

The chain uses TRBV5-1 and TRBJ2-2; 7 bases fit TRBD2. Germline CDR1 is SGHRS and CDR2 is YFSETQ. The CDR3 runs to 14 residues. Trimming removed 4 bases from V and 5 bases from J; junction bases left unmatched: 5. The CDR3 protein is CASSITGGTGELFF. DNA of the CDR3: TGCGCCAGCAGCATCACCGGGGGGACCGGGGAGCTGTTTTTT.

There are many counts of this clonotype. The chain joins TRBV7-9 to TRBJ2-7; a weak D match, TRBD2 (6 bases). The ends were cut back, 1 base at V and 3 bases at J, with 10 bases in the middle. This CDR3 has 14 residues. Germline loops: CDR1 SEHNR, CDR2 FQNEAQ (reference sequence). The CDR3 DNA reads TGTGCCAGCAGCTTAGGGGAGGTGCTCTACGAGCAGTACTTC. Its protein product is CASSLGEVLYEQYF.

This clonotype was detected once. Just one base apart from a much larger clone, this may be a read error. The chain employs TRBV28 and TRBJ2-2; D may be TRBD2 (6 bases). In germline, CDR1 is MDHEN, CDR2 SYDVKM. The CDR3 sequence is 14 residues long. CDR3 sequence (DNA): TGTGCCAGCACTGCAGGGAGGAGCACCGGGGAGCTGTTATTT. Translating it yields CASTAGRSTGELLF. The full variable domain, with the rest looked up from reference TRBV28 and TRBJ2-2, is DVKVTQSSRYLVKRTGEKVFLECVQDMDHENMFWYRQDPGLGLRLIYFSYDVKMKEKGDIPEGYSVSREKKERFSLILESASTNQTSMYLCASTAGRSTGELLFGEGSRLTVL.